These 22 T cell receptor beta chains originate from one sample sequenced in a study of neurological immune-mediated disorders. MiXCR was run by TCRdb on the 5' RACE reads, yielding one entry per CDR3 protein. The table lists some 38,000 distinct CDR3 sequences, roughly 3.8% of them singletons. Sample: PBMCs. These receptors all stem from a young man with multiple sclerosis.

This clonotype was detected many times. The CDR3 bases are TGTGCCACCGGCGACAGTTTTCAGGAGTACGAGCAGTACTTC. It is translated as CATGDSFQEYEQYF. J is TRBJ2-7 and V is TRBV15; TRBD1 is a possible D gene (5 bases). Germline CDR1 and CDR2: LNHNV and YYDKDF (reference sequence). The ends were cut back, 8 bases at V and 4 bases at J, with 18 bases in the middle. The CDR3 runs 14 residues.

The sample holds many counts of this clonotype. The V call is TRBV6-1, the J call TRBJ2-5, with 11 bases identical to TRBD2. The CDR3 covers 15 residues. Germline values: CDR1 MNHNS, CDR2 SASEGT. Unmatched junction bases numbered 4, after V lost 5 bases and J lost 2 bases. This chain's CDR3 is CASSFSGGVQETQYF. For the CDR3, the DNA is TGTGCCAGCAGTTTTAGCGGGGGGGTTCAAGAGACCCAGTACTTC.

At least ten counts were recorded for this clonotype. The chain has TRBV20-1 and TRBJ1-2; D is possibly TRBD1 (6 bases). V was cut by 6 bases and J by 2 bases, with 19 bases left in between. The germline V gene has CDR1 DFQATT and CDR2 SNEGSKA (reference sequence). The CDR3 is 15 residues long. The CDR3 DNA follows: TGCAGTGCGGGGGAAGGGGGACGGTCGAACTATGGCTACACCTTC. Translating it yields CSAGEGGRSNYGYTF.

Concerning this clonotype: With a much larger clone just one base away, this may be a read error. V usage is TRBV20-1 and J usage is TRBJ1-2, with D possibly being TRBD1 (6 bases). Trimming cost V 1 base and J 8 bases, with 17 bases left between them. The CDR3 length is 14 residues. Germline CDR1 is DFQATT and CDR2 is SNEGSKA (reference sequence). The CDR3 coding sequence is TGCAGTGCTAGAGGAGGGGGGTCTAGAAAAGGCTACACCTTC. This sequence encodes CSARGGGSRKGYTF.

There are many counts of this clonotype. The chain is built from TRBV18 and TRBJ1-1; 7 bases are shared with TRBD1. J was trimmed by 3 bases and V by 6 bases; bases with no gene match: 7. This CDR3 comprises 14 residues. CDR1 is KGHSH and CDR2 is LQKENI in the germline V gene. The CDR3 coding sequence is TGTGCCAGCTCCGGAGGGGGCCCGGACACTGAAGCTTTCTTT. Translating it yields CASSGGGPDTEAFF.

The sample holds many counts of this clonotype. Written as DNA, the CDR3 is TGTGCCAGCAGTCCGACTCGGATCAAAAACATTCAGTACTTC. Translating gives CASSPTRIKNIQYF. The chain uses TRBV25-1 and TRBJ2-4; D remains unclear. The V end lost 5 bases, the J end lost 3 bases, and 11 bases lay between the germline ends. The CDR3 covers 14 residues. Germline loops: CDR1 MGHDK, CDR2 SYGVNS.

This clonotype was picked up many times. V usage is TRBV20-1 and J usage is TRBJ2-3, with D uncertain. This CDR3 region has 13 residues. The germline CDR1 and CDR2 sequences are DFQATT and SNEGSKA (reference sequence). V dropped 8 bases and J dropped 9 bases, with 21 bases sitting between them. The CDR3 is CSPLEYSKGTQYF. DNA of the CDR3: TGCAGTCCGCTAGAGTACTCCAAGGGAACGCAGTATTTT.

This clonotype was seen repeatedly, ten times or more. The chain has TRBV6-2 or TRBV6-3 and TRBJ1-5; 8 nucleotides line up with TRBD1. Germline V gene lookup returns CDR1 MNHEY and CDR2 SVGEGT. The V segment lost 6 bases and the J segment 6 bases; nucleotides outside the gene matches: 1. The CDR3 length is 12 residues. CDR3 sequence reads: CASRTGAQPQHF. The CDR3 DNA reads as TGTGCCAGCAGGACAGGGGCTCAGCCCCAGCATTTT.

The chain employs TRBV10-3 and TRBJ1-2, with 8 bases lining up with TRBD1. V trimming: 5 bases; J trimming: 6 bases; junction bases outside the gene matches: 8. Germline CDR1 is ENHRY and CDR2 is SYGVKD. This CDR3 spans 14 amino acids. CDR3 bases: TGTGCCATCAGTAAAACGACAGGGGTAAATGGCTACACCTTC. This gives the protein CAISKTTGVNGYTF.

This clonotype appeared many times. The genes are TRBV18 and TRBJ1-6; 7 bases align to TRBD1. CDR3 length: 15 amino acids. CDR1 is KGHSH and CDR2 is LQKENI in the germline V gene. Trimming at V came to 6 bases and at J to 7 bases, leaving 9 bases not matched to a gene. The CDR3, as DNA: TGTGCCAGCTCGGAAAACAGGGGAGTCAATTCACCCCTCCACTTT. Its translation: CASSENRGVNSPLHF.

This clonotype was found a few times. The J gene is TRBJ1-1, the V gene TRBV19; D remains unclear. The CDR3 extends over 18 amino acids. The V gene lost 4 bases and the J gene lost 3 bases, with 24 bases spanning the gap. Germline CDR1 and CDR2: LNHDA and SQIVND (reference sequence). CDR3 sequence (DNA): TGTGCCAGTAGTACTTCTCGGGCCGGCGCTAGGTTTGACACTGAAGCTTTCTTT. It codes for CASSTSRAGARFDTEAFF.

This clonotype was observed a few times. A read error may explain this, as a much larger clone is one base away. This chain's CDR3 is CASSHQGNTEAFF. The CDR3 nucleotides read TGCGCCAGCAGCCATCAGGGGAACACTGAAGCTTTCTTT. V is TRBV4-1 and J is TRBJ1-1; D possibly corresponds to TRBD1 (5 bases). The CDR3 has 13 amino acids. Trimming stripped 3 bases from V and 1 base from J, with 6 bases between. Germline loops: CDR1 MGHRA, CDR2 YSYEKL.

This clonotype was observed at least ten times. The rearrangement uses TRBV20-1 and TRBJ2-7; possibly TRBD1 or TRBD2 for D (6 bases each). The CDR3 is 13 residues long. The ends were cut back, 5 bases at V and 3 bases at J, with 14 bases in the middle. Germline V gene lookup returns CDR1 DFQATT and CDR2 SNEGSKA (reference sequence). The CDR3 DNA reads TGCAGTGCTCGCAGGGGACTCTACTACGAGCAGTACTTC. This translates into CSARRGLYYEQYF.

This clonotype was recorded many times. This chain uses TRBV20-1 with TRBJ2-7; TRBD2 matches 11 bases. The trim removed 8 bases at V and 2 bases at J, leaving 5 bases unmatched. Germline CDR1 and CDR2: DFQATT and SNEGSKA (reference sequence). The CDR3 covers 13 residues. CDR3 loop: CSHLSGGAYEQYF. CDR3 coding DNA: TGCAGTCACCTTAGCGGGGGGGCCTACGAGCAGTACTTC.

CDR3 DNA sequence: TGTGCCAGCAGTTACGCCTACGAGCAGTACTTC. Amino acids: CASSYAYEQYF. The rearrangement uses TRBV6-2 or TRBV6-3 and TRBJ2-7, with unresolved D. The length of the CDR3 is 11 residues. V dropped 2 bases and J dropped 2 bases, with 1 base sitting between them. CDR1 MNHEY and CDR2 SVGEGT come from the germline V gene.

This clonotype was seen only a few times. The V and J genes are TRBV6-5 and TRBJ2-3; 12 positions agree with TRBD2. The CDR3 is made up of 15 amino acids. Per germline, CDR1 MNHEY and CDR2 SVGAGI. Germline trimming cut 5 bases from V and 4 bases from J; bases unmatched to any gene: 4. In DNA, the CDR3 is TGTGCCAGCAGTCCTAGCGGGGGGGAAGCAGATACGCAGTATTTT. It yields the protein CASSPSGGEADTQYF.

This clonotype was recorded at least ten times. DNA for the CDR3: TGTGCCAGCTCACCACCGATTGTACAGGGGGCGTCGGCTTTCTTT. Encoded protein: CASSPPIVQGASAFF. The chain has TRBV18 and TRBJ1-1, with 9 bases fitting TRBD1. V trimming: 0 bases; J trimming: 11 bases; junction bases outside the gene matches: 10. The CDR3 is made up of 15 amino acids. From germline, CDR1 is KGHSH and CDR2 LQKENI.

This clonotype was picked up many times. This rearrangement joins TRBV5-8 to TRBJ1-1; D is unresolved. V was shortened by 4 bases and J by 4 bases, with 11 bases between the two germline ends. In germline, CDR1 is SGHTS, CDR2 YDEGEE. The CDR3 spans 13 residues. CDR3 nucleotide sequence: TGTGCCAGCAGCCGGCCGCAGAGCACTGAAGCTTTCTTT. Translating gives CASSRPQSTEAFF.

This clonotype showed up many times. The V gene is TRBV20-1, the J gene TRBJ2-7; TRBD1 might be the D (5 bases). The CDR3 spans 14 residues. Germline CDR1 reads DFQATT; CDR2 reads SNEGSKA (reference sequence). V shed 0 bases and J shed 2 bases, with 11 bases lying between them. In nucleotides, the CDR3 is TGCAGTGCTAGAGATTATGGGGCCCCCTACGAGCAGTACTTC. It yields the protein CSARDYGAPYEQYF.

This clonotype was observed at least ten times. The V and J genes are TRBV7-6 and TRBJ1-2; D is unclear. Looked up from germline, CDR1 is SGHVS and CDR2 is FNYEAQ. This CDR3 region has 12 residues. V was pared by 8 bases and J by 0 bases, with 7 bases between. CDR3 residues: CASGKANYGYTF. DNA for the CDR3: TGTGCCAGCGGAAAGGCTAACTATGGCTACACCTTC.

There are a few counts of this clonotype. The V gene is TRBV29-1, the J gene TRBJ1-1; 8 bases match TRBD1. The junction had 6 bases not matched to a gene; V was cut back by 6 bases and J by 6 bases. CDR1 SQVTM and CDR2 ANQGSEA come from the germline V gene. The CDR3 runs 12 residues. Here the CDR3 reads CSVRTGRSEAFF. The DNA of the CDR3 is TGCAGCGTAAGGACAGGGCGGTCTGAAGCTTTCTTT.

This clonotype was counted ten times or more. The chain uses TRBV7-2 and TRBJ2-7; D remains ambiguous. CDR1 and CDR2 (germline): SGHTA, FQGNSA. V shed 5 bases and J shed 3 bases, with 11 bases lying between them. The CDR3 sequence is 13 residues long. This CDR3 is CASSRDDGYEQYF. In DNA form, the CDR3 reads TGTGCCAGCAGCCGCGACGATGGCTACGAGCAGTACTTC.